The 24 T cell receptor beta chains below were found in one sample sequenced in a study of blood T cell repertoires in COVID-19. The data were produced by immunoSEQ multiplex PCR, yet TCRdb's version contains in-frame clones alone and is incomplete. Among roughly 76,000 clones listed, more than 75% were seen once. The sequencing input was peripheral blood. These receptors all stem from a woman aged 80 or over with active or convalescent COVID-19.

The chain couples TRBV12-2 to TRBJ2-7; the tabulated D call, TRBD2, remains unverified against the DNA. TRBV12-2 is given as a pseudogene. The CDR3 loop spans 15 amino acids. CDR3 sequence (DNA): TGTGCAAGTCGCTTAGAGACTAGCGGGGTCTACGAGCAGTACTTC. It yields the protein CASRLETSGVYEQYF.

CDR3 sequence: CASSQGRDRINYGYTF. CDR3 DNA sequence: TGTGCCAGCAGCCAGGGGCGGGACCGGATTAACTATGGCTACACCTTC. V gene TRBV3-1 (or the pseudogene TRBV3-2) combines with J gene TRBJ1-2, with D perhaps TRBD1 (5 bases). The germline gives CDR1 LGHDT, CDR2 YNNKEL (reference sequence). The CDR3 contains 16 residues. Trimming removed 3 bases from V and 1 base from J, with 15 bases in between.

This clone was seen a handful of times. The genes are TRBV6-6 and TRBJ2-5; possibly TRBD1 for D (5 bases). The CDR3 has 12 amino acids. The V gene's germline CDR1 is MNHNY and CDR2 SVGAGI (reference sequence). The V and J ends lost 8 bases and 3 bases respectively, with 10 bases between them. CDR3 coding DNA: TGTGCCAGCCATGGGGCAGAAGAGACCCAGTACTTC. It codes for CASHGAEETQYF.

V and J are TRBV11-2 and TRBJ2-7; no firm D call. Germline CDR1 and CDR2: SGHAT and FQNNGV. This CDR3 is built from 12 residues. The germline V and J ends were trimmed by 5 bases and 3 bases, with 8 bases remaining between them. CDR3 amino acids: CASSTQLYEQYF. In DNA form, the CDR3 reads TGTGCCAGCAGCACCCAACTCTACGAGCAGTACTTC.

This chain's CDR3 is CASSAPSGGMGTDTQYF. The CDR3 coding sequence is TGTGCCAGCAGCGCCCCTAGCGGGGGGATGGGCACAGATACGCAGTATTTT. The rearrangement joins TRBV5-6 to TRBJ2-3; 11 bases align to TRBD2. The V and J ends lost 4 bases and 1 base, in that order; junction bases with no gene match: 8. The germline CDR1 and CDR2 sequences are SGHDT and YYEEEE. This CDR3 is built from 17 residues.

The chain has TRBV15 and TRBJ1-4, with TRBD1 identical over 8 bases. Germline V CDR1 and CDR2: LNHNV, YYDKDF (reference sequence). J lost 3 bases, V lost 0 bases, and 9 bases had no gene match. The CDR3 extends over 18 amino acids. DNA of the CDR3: TGTGCCACCAGCAGAGACCTACCGGACAGGGCCCCTAATGAAAAACTGTTTTTT. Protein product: CATSRDLPDRAPNEKLFF.

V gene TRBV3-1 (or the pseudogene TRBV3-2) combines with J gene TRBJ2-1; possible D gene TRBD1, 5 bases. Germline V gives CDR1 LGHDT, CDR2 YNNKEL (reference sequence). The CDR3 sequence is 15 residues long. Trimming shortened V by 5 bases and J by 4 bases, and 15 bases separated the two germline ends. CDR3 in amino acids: CASSSLGGQYNEQFF. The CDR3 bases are TGTGCCAGCAGCAGTCTAGGTGGACAATACAATGAGCAGTTCTTC.

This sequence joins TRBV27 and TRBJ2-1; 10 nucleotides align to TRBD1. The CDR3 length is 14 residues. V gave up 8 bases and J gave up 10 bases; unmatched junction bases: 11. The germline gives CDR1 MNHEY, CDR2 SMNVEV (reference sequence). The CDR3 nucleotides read TGTGCCAGCGGACCGGGACAGGGGACTCGGGAGCAGTTCTTC. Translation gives CASGPGQGTREQFF.

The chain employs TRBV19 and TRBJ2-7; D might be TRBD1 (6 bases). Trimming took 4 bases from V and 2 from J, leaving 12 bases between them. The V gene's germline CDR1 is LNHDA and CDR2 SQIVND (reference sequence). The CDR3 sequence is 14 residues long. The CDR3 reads CASSTQGTTYEQYF. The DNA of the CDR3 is TGTGCCAGTAGTACCCAAGGGACAACCTACGAGCAGTACTTC.

The CDR3 loop reads CASSYLGAAGGDTQYF. CDR3 coding DNA: TGTGCCAGCAGTTACCTCGGCGCAGCGGGGGGGGACACGCAGTATTTT. The V and J genes are TRBV6-5 and TRBJ2-3; 10 nucleotides line up with TRBD2. Per germline, CDR1 MNHEY and CDR2 SVGAGI. The CDR3 has 16 residues. With 2 bases clipped from V and 9 bases from J, the junction kept 11 bases outside the gene matches.

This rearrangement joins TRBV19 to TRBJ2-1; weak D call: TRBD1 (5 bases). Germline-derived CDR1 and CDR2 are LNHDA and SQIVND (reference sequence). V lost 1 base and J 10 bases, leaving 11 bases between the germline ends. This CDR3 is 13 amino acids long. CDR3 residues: CASSIGRGREQFF. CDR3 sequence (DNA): TGTGCCAGTAGTATAGGTAGGGGCCGCGAGCAGTTCTTC.

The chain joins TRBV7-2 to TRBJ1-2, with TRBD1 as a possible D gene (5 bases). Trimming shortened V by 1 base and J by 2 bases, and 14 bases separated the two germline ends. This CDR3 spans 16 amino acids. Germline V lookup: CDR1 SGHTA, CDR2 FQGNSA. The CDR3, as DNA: TGTGCCAGCAGCTTAGTCCCGTCAGGGTTGAACTATGGCTACACCTTC. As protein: CASSLVPSGLNYGYTF.

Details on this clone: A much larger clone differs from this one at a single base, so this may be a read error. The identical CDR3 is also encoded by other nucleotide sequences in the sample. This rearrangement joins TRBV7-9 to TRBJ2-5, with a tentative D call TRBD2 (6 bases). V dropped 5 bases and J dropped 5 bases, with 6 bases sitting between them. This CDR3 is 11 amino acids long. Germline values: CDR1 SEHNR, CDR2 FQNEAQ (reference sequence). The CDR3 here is CASSRGETQYF. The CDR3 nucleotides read TGTGCCAGCAGCCGGGGGGAGACCCAGTACTTC.

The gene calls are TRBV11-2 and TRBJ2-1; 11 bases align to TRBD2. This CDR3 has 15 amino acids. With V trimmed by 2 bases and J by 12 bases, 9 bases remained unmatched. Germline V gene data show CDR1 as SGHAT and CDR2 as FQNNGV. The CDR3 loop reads CASSLSHSGGAGQFF. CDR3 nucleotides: TGTGCCAGCAGCTTATCTCATAGCGGGGGGGCTGGGCAGTTCTTC.

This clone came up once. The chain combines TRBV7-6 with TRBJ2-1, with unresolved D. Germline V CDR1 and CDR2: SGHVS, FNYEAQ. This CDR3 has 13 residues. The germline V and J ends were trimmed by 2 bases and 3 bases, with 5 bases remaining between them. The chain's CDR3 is CASSLLGYNEQFF. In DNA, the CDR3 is TGTGCCAGCAGCTTACTAGGCTACAATGAGCAGTTCTTC.

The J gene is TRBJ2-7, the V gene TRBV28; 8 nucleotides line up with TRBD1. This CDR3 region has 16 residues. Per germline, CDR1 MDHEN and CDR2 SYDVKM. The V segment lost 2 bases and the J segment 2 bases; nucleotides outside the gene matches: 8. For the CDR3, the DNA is TGTGCCAGCAGTTTAAATCCGGGACAGGCCGCCTACGAGCAGTACTTC. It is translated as CASSLNPGQAAYEQYF.

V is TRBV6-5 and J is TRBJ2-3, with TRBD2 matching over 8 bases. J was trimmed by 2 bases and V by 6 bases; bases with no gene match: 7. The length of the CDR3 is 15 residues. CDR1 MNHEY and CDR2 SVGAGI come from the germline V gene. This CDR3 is CASSVGRGVTDTQYF. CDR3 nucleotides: TGTGCCAGCAGCGTAGGGCGGGGGGTCACAGATACGCAGTATTTT.

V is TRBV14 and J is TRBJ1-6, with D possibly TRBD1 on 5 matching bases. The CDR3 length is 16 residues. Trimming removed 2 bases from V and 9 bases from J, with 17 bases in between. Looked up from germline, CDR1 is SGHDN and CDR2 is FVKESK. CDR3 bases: TGTGCCAGCAGCCAACGGTCCCGGGGGTCGGTTTCACCCCTCCACTTT. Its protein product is CASSQRSRGSVSPLHF.

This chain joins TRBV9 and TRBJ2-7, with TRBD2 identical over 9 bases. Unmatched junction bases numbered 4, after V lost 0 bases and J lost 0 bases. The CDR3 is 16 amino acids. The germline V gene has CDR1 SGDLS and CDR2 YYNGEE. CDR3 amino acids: CASSVGASGDSYEQYF. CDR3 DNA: TGTGCCAGCAGCGTAGGGGCTAGCGGGGACTCCTACGAGCAGTACTTC.

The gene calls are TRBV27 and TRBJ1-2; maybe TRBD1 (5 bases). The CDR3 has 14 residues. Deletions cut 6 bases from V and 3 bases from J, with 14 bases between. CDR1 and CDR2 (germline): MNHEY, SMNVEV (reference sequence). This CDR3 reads CASSPTTDYYGYTF. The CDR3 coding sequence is TGTGCCAGCAGCCCTACGACAGATTACTATGGCTACACCTTC.

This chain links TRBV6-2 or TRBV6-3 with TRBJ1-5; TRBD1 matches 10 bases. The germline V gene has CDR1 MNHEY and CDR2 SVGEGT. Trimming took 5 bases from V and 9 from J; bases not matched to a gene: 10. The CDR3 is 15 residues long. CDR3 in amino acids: CASSPTGTGVGPQHF. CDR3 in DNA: TGTGCCAGCAGTCCAACCGGGACAGGGGTAGGGCCCCAGCATTTT.

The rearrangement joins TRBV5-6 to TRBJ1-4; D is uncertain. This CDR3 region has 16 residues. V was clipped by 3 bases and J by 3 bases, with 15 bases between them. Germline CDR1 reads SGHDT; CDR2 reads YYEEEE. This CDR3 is CASSSTPGFANEKLFF. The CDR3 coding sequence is TGTGCCAGCAGCTCCACCCCGGGGTTTGCTAATGAAAAACTGTTTTTT.

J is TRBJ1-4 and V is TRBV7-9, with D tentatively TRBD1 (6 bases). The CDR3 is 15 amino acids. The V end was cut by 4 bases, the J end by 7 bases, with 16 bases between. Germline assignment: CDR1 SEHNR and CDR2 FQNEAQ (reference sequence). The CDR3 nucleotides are TGTGCCAGCAGCTCTTACGGGACATTCTTTGAAAAACTGTTTTTT. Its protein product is CASSSYGTFFEKLFF.

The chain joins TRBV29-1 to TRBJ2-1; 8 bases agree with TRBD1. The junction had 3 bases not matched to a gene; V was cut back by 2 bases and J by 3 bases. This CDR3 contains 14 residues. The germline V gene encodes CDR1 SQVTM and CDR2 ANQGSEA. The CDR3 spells CSVESTGGYNEQFF. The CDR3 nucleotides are TGCAGCGTTGAAAGTACAGGGGGCTACAATGAGCAGTTCTTC.